The clone carrying this T cell receptor beta chain has a handful of counts. No antigen is known for it. Unrecorded immune exposures were likely, despite nominal health at sampling. The CDR3 is 14 residues long. Germline-derived CDR1 and CDR2 are SGHAT and FQDESV (reference sequence). The germline V and J ends were trimmed by 1 base and 5 bases, with 11 bases remaining between them. PCR involved 60 Vbeta and 13 Jbeta primers. Sequencing used immunoSEQ multiplex PCR; TCRdb keeps in-frame clones, though not all of them. This table holds 150,000 to 200,000 clones, about three quarters found once. The data belong to a study of cytomegalovirus exposure and HLA in healthy donors. Study-wide context: Among the approximately 400 donors who were genotyped, over 70% fell in the genetic ancestry cluster that is associated with self-reported Caucasian donors.

Whole-study findings and limits: Productive rates of about 87% or about 30% were seen for most TCR beta V segments in an earlier analysis. The later analysis indicated that the majority of CMV-associated TCR beta chains appeared HLA-restricted.

Sequenced sample: PBMCs. The chain employs TRBV11-1 and TRBJ2-5; D might be TRBD2 (5 bases). The source is a woman in her 40s in good health and CMV-seropositive. CDR3: CASSLEARGETQYF. The CDR3 DNA sequence: TGTGCCAGCAGCTTAGAAGCTAGAGGGGAGACCCAGTACTTC.